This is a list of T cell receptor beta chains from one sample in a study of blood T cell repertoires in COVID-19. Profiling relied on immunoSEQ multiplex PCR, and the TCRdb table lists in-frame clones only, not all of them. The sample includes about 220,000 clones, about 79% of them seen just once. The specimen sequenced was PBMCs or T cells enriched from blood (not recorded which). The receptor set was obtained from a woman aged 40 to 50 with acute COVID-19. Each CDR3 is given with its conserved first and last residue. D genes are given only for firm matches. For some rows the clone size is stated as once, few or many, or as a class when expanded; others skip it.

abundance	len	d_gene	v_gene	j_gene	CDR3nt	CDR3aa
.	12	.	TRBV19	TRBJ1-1	TGTGCCAGTAGTAGCGGGAACACTGAAGCTTTCTTT	CASSSGNTEAFF
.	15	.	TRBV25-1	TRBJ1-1	TGTGCCAGCAGTGGGGTGGACAGTATGAACACTGAAGCTTTCTTT	CASSGVDSMNTEAFF
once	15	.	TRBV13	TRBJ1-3	TGTGCCAGCAGCTCTTACAGCAACTCTGGAAACACCATATATTTT	CASSSYSNSGNTIYF
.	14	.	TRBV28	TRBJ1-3	TGTGCCAGCAGTGGCGGCAGGGCCGGAAACACCATATATTTT	CASSGGRAGNTIYF
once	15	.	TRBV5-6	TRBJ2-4	TGTGCCAGCAGCTCCTGGACGGTCAAGGGGAACATTCAGTACTTC	CASSSWTVKGNIQYF
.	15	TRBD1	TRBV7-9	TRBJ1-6	TGTGCCAGCAGCTTAGGACAGGGGAGGGTTTCACCCCTCCACTTT	CASSLGQGRVSPLHF
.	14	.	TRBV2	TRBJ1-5	TGTGCCAGCAACTTCCAGGGGCAGGGTCAGCCCCAGCATTTT	CASNFQGQGQPQHF
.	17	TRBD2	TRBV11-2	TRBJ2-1	TGTGCCACCCACGGAGGGAGGGCACGGACGGACTACAATGAGCAGTTCTTC	CATHGGRARTDYNEQFF
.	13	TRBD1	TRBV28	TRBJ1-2	TGTGCCAGCAGTCCCGGACAGGGGTATGGCTACACCTTC	CASSPGQGYGYTF
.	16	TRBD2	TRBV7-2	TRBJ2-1	TGTGCCAGCAGCTTAGAAGCGCTAGCGGGTTACAATGAGCAGTTCTTC	CASSLEALAGYNEQFF
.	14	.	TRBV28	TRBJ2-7	TGTGCCAGCAGCCCCGACAGTGGGGCATACGAGCAGTACTTC	CASSPDSGAYEQYF
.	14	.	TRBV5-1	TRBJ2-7	TGCGCCAGCAGCTCCGGGACAACCACCTACGAGCAGTACTTC	CASSSGTTTYEQYF
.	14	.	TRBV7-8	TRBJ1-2	TGTGCCAGCAGCTTGGGCAGGGAAAACTATGGCTACACCTTC	CASSLGRENYGYTF
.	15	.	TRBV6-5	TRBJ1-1	TGTGCCAGCAGAAAAATAGGGGGAACGAACACTGAAGCTTTCTTT	CASRKIGGTNTEAFF
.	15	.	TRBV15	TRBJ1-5	TGTGCCACCAGCAGAGGGGGGCAGGGGAGTCAGCCCCAGCATTTT	CATSRGGQGSQPQHF
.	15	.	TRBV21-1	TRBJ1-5	TGTGCCAGCAGCAGACAGGGCCTTAGTTATCAGCCCCAGCATTTT	CASSRQGLSYQPQHF
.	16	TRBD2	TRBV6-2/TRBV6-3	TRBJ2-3	TGTGCCAGCAGTCCCAGGACTAGCGGTTCTTTAGATACGCAGTATTTT	CASSPRTSGSLDTQYF
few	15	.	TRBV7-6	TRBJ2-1	TGTGCCAGCAGCTTAGCGCTGACAGATTACAATGAGCAGTTCTTC	CASSLALTDYNEQFF
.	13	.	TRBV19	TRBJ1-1	TGTGCCAGTAGTAGCGGCGGGTTCACTGAAGCTTTCTTT	CASSSGGFTEAFF
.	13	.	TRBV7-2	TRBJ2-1	TGTGCCAGCAGCCGCAACACGGGGGGCGAGCAGTTCTTC	CASSRNTGGEQFF
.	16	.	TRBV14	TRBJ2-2	TGTGCCAGCAGCCAAGACCGCAGGGCGAACACCGGGGAGCTGTTTTTT	CASSQDRRANTGELFF
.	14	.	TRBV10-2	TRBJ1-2	TGCGCCAGCAGTGAATTGGGAGCGGGGTATGGCTACACCTTC	CASSELGAGYGYTF
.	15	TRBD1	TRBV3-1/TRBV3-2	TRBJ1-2	TGTGCCAGCAGCCCCGCCGGGACAGCGAACTATGGCTACACCTTC	CASSPAGTANYGYTF
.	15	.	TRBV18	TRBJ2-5	TGTGCCAGCTCACCCTCTTCGACAGTCCAAGAGACCCAGTACTTC	CASSPSSTVQETQYF
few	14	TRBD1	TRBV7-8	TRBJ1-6	TGTGCCAGCAGCCGAACAGGGGGTAGTTCACCCCTCCACTTT	CASSRTGGSSPLHF
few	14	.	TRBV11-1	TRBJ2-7	TGTGCCAGCAGCTTACACCTAGCTACGTACGAGCAGTACTTC	CASSLHLATYEQYF
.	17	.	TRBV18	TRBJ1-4	TGTGCCAGCTCACCAGAAACGGCGGGGTCTGGAGGGGAAAAACTGTTTTTT	CASSPETAGSGGEKLFF
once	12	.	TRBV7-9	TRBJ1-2	TGTGCCAGCAGCTTAAGCGCTGATGGCTACACCTTC	CASSLSADGYTF
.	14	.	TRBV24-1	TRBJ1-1	TGTGCCACCAGTGACCCCGATTCAGGCACTGAAGCTTTCTTT	CATSDPDSGTEAFF
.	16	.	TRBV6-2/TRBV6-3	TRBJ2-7	TGTGCCAGCAGTTACGACGTGGTCGTAGCGTCCTACGAGCAGTACTTC	CASSYDVVVASYEQYF
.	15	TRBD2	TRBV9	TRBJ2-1	TGTGCCAGCAGCCCAAGCGGGAGCTCCTACAATGAGCAGTTCTTC	CASSPSGSSYNEQFF
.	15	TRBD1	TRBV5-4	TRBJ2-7	TGTGCCAGCAGCTCCTCAGGGGGCGCAGCTTACGAGCAGTACTTC	CASSSSGGAAYEQYF
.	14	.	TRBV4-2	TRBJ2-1	TGTGCCAGCAGCCAAGTGGGGCCAGACAATGAGCAGTTCTTC	CASSQVGPDNEQFF
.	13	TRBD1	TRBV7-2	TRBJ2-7	TGTGCCAGCAGCGTCCGGGACAGCTACGAGCAGTACTTC	CASSVRDSYEQYF
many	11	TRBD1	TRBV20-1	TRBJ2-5	TGCAGTGCCCCCTTCCGGGACAGGGGTTACTTC	CSAPFRDRGYF
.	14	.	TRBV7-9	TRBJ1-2	TGTGCCAGCAGCTTAAGAGGGGGTAACTATGGCTACACCTTC	CASSLRGGNYGYTF
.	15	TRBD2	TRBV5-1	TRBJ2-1	TGCGCCAGCAGCTCCGGGGGGAGCTCCTACAATGAGCAGTTCTTC	CASSSGGSSYNEQFF
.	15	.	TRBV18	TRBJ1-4	TGTGCCAGCTCACCACGTCAACAGGGTAACGAAAAACTGTTTTTT	CASSPRQQGNEKLFF
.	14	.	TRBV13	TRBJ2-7	TGTGCCAGCGCTCTTCTGGGGGGAGGCCACGAGCAGTACTTC	CASALLGGGHEQYF
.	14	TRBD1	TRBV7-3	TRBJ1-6	TGTGCCAGCAGCCCAACAGGGGCTGGGTCACCCCTCCACTTT	CASSPTGAGSPLHF